This T cell receptor (beta chain) was profiled in a study of T cell clones after liver transplantation. The CDR3 runs to 17 residues. Germline-derived CDR1 and CDR2 are SGHTA and FQGNSA. V lost 0 bases and J 4 bases, leaving 18 bases between the germline ends. TCRdb keeps only in-frame clones here, not all; method: immunoSEQ multiplex PCR. The table has fewer than 45,000 clones, 86% seen once. The clonotype comes from a human patient who received a liver transplant. Certain T cells may be donor cells from the graft. Material: CD4+ T cells from blood, obtained 24 months after liver transplant. The chain joins TRBV7-2 to TRBJ2-5, with D possibly being TRBD2 (6 bases). CDR3 coding DNA: TGTGCCAGCAGCTTAGCGCTGAAGGTTATTAGCGGAGAGACCCAGTACTTC. As protein: CASSLALKVISGETQYF.